This section outlines one T cell receptor (beta chain) sequence together with its context. Its antigen remains unidentified. Libraries were prepared by immunoSEQ multiplex PCR; TCRdb keeps only in-frame clonotypes and omits some of them. The sample holds roughly 90,000 clones; around 90% are singletons and the top ten take approximately 1.3%. This sample is part of a study of OX40 agonist ivuxolimab in advanced cancers. Per germline, CDR1 LGHNA and CDR2 YSLEER. V lost 0 bases, J lost 5 bases, and 6 bases stayed unmatched. This CDR3 spans 16 amino acids. Whole-study findings and limits: In the 0.1-3.0 mg/kg groups, partial responders showed among the lowest expansion. Clonal expansion from baseline to week 6 occurred in both CD4+ and CD8+ T cells.

This specimen was CD4+ or CD8+ T cells sorted from blood, taken in a trial of the OX40 agonist ivuxolimab. This rearrangement joins TRBV4-3 to TRBJ2-3; 9 bases fit TRBD2. The sequence was collected from an adult with an advanced solid tumor such as melanoma, head and neck, liver or kidney cancer. The CDR3 coding sequence is TGCGCCAGCAGCCAAGATGCGGGGGGGCGAGTAGATACGCAGTATTTT. The encoded protein is CASSQDAGGRVDTQYF.